Shown below are 24 T cell receptor beta chains from a single sample sequenced in a study of T cell responses to AZD1222 COVID-19 vaccine. TCRdb keeps only in-frame clones here, not all; method: immunoSEQ multiplex PCR. The sample consists of over 100,000 clones, 75% to 90% of them appearing once. The source was peripheral blood, collected on day 0 of AZD1222 vaccination. Source of these receptors: an adult in good health.

The rearrangement joins TRBV28 to TRBJ1-1; 7 bases are a match to TRBD1. The V and J ends lost 4 bases and 0 bases, in that order; junction bases with no gene match: 2. Germline V CDR1 and CDR2: MDHEN, SYDVKM. The length of the CDR3 is 14 residues. CDR3 nucleotides: TGTGCCAGCAGTTCACAGGGGATGAACACTGAAGCTTTCTTT. Translated: CASSSQGMNTEAFF.

This clone was recorded a few times. V and J are TRBV28 and TRBJ2-5; no definite D call. This CDR3 region has 11 residues. CDR1 and CDR2 (germline): MDHEN, SYDVKM. V was shortened by 5 bases and J by 3 bases, with 4 bases between the two germline ends. In nucleotides, the CDR3 is TGTGCCAGCAGTCGGAAAGAGACCCAGTACTTC. Protein: CASSRKETQYF.

The chain carries TRBV25-1 and TRBJ1-3, with D perhaps TRBD1 (5 bases). CDR3 length equals 12 residues. Germline CDR1 MGHDK, CDR2 SYGVNS. V was trimmed by 8 bases and J by 8 bases, leaving 13 bases between them. CDR3 coding DNA: TGTGCCAGCTCGGGACCGGGGGACACCATATATTTT. This translates into CASSGPGDTIYF.

This rearrangement joins TRBV28 to TRBJ1-6; a weak D match, TRBD1 (6 bases). Per germline, CDR1 MDHEN and CDR2 SYDVKM. Trimming stripped 3 bases from V and 9 bases from J, with 18 bases between. This CDR3 comprises 16 residues. In nucleotides, the CDR3 is TGTGCCAGCAGTTTTTCAGGGGCTGTTGAGTTTTCACCCCTCCACTTT. Protein product: CASSFSGAVEFSPLHF.

The V call is TRBV6-5, the J call TRBJ1-3, with unresolved D. Germline CDR1 and CDR2: MNHEY and SVGAGI. The CDR3 spans 13 residues. Trimming took 7 bases from V and 4 from J, leaving 11 bases between them. In DNA, the CDR3 is TGTGCCAGCACGGAATCCCTCGGAAACACCATATATTTT. Its translation is CASTESLGNTIYF.

This rearrangement joins TRBV6-5 to TRBJ2-5; D gene ambiguous. This CDR3 contains 14 residues. Deletions cut 6 bases from V and 1 base from J, with 12 bases between. Germline CDR1 and CDR2: MNHEY and SVGAGI. Here the CDR3 DNA reads TGTGCCAGCAGAGGACGGTACCCCCAAGAGACCCAGTACTTC. It codes for CASRGRYPQETQYF.

The V call is TRBV15, the J call TRBJ2-1, with 15 bases lining up with TRBD2. The CDR3 is 16 residues long. The J segment lost 5 bases and the V segment lost 5 bases, leaving 4 bases of the junction unmatched. Germline V CDR1 and CDR2: LNHNV, YYDKDF (reference sequence). For the CDR3, the DNA is TGTGCCACCAGCTCGAGGACTAGCGGGGGGGACAATGAGCAGTTCTTC. Amino acid sequence: CATSSRTSGGDNEQFF.

The chain is built from TRBV9 and TRBJ2-2; the match to TRBD1 covers 9 bases. The CDR3 has 16 residues. Germline V gene data show CDR1 as SGDLS and CDR2 as YYNGEE. The V gene end was trimmed by 5 bases and the J gene end by 1 base; junction bases not matched to a gene: 6. The DNA for the CDR3 is TGTGCCAGCAGATTGGGGGGACAGGGGAACACCGGGGAGCTGTTTTTT. Amino acid sequence: CASRLGGQGNTGELFF.

The CDR3 loop is CASGGGNGVQYF. CDR3 DNA sequence: TGTGCCAGCGGCGGGGGGAACGGGGTGCAGTACTTC. V usage is TRBV27 and J usage is TRBJ2-7; 8 positions match TRBD2. The CDR3 covers 12 residues. Germline V gene lookup returns CDR1 MNHEY and CDR2 SMNVEV (reference sequence). V shed 8 bases, J shed 9 bases, and the junction held 9 bases outside the gene matches.

V is TRBV7-9 and J is TRBJ1-1; D remains ambiguous. Trimming cost V 5 bases and J 1 base, with 11 bases left between them. Germline V gives CDR1 SEHNR, CDR2 FQNEAQ (reference sequence). The CDR3 runs 14 residues. In DNA, the CDR3 is TGTGCCAGCAGCCCCGTAAGACAGAACACTGAAGCTTTCTTT. It codes for CASSPVRQNTEAFF.

This sequence joins TRBV6-5 and TRBJ2-7, with 8 nucleotides matching TRBD1. The germline CDR1 and CDR2 sequences are MNHEY and SVGAGI. The J segment lost 5 bases and the V segment lost 5 bases, leaving 2 bases of the junction unmatched. CDR3 size: 12 residues. The CDR3 nucleotides read TGTGCCAGCAGTAAACAGGGGGACGAGCAGTACTTC. Translation gives CASSKQGDEQYF.

This chain joins TRBV18 and TRBJ2-7; D is uncertain. The CDR3 covers 12 residues. Germline CDR1 reads KGHSH; CDR2 reads LQKENI. With 3 bases removed from V and 5 bases from J, the gap between germline ends came to 8 bases. CDR3 loop: CASSPRPNEQYF. The CDR3 bases are TGTGCCAGCTCACCTCGCCCCAACGAGCAGTACTTC.

The chain links TRBV18 to TRBJ2-7, with 12 positions matching TRBD1. This CDR3 is 15 amino acids long. Looked up from germline, CDR1 is KGHSH and CDR2 is LQKENI. Germline trimming cut 6 bases from V and 6 bases from J; bases unmatched to any gene: 9. The CDR3 sequence is CASSLTGTGGPEQYF. As DNA, the CDR3 is TGTGCCAGCTCCCTCACCGGGACAGGGGGCCCCGAGCAGTACTTC.

This chain uses TRBV27 with TRBJ2-3, with 14 bases matching TRBD2. After removal of 6 bases from V and 3 bases from J, the junction contained 11 bases not matched to a gene. The germline V gene has CDR1 MNHEY and CDR2 SMNVEV (reference sequence). The CDR3 extends over 18 amino acids. This CDR3 reads CASRLFPRTSGGTDTQYF. The CDR3 bases are TGTGCCAGCAGACTTTTCCCCAGGACTAGCGGGGGGACAGATACGCAGTATTTT.

The chain employs TRBV4-3 and TRBJ1-2; the D is unclear. V lost 0 bases and J lost 10, with 12 bases in between. This CDR3 is 13 amino acids long. The germline CDR1 and CDR2 sequences are LGHNA and YSLEER. The CDR3 protein is CASSQEGGDDYTF. The DNA of the CDR3 is TGCGCCAGCAGCCAAGAGGGTGGGGATGACTACACCTTC.

This chain connects TRBV11-1 to TRBJ1-4; tentatively, D is TRBD1 (5 bases). The V and J ends lost 3 bases and 5 bases respectively, with 13 bases between them. CDR3 length: 15 residues. Germline values: CDR1 SGHAT, CDR2 FQDESV (reference sequence). The chain's CDR3 is CASSFRDGGNEKLFF. CDR3 DNA sequence: TGTGCCAGCAGCTTCCGGGACGGAGGGAATGAAAAACTGTTTTTT.

This clone has only a few counts. The chain couples TRBV10-2 to TRBJ2-7; a possible D gene is TRBD1 (6 bases). Trimming removed 2 bases at V and 2 bases at J, with 19 bases between. Germline CDR1 and CDR2: WSHSY and SAAADI. This CDR3 contains 17 residues. CDR3 DNA: TGCGCCAGCAGTGAGCGAGCCGGGTGGACAGACGCCTACGAGCAGTACTTC. It specifies CASSERAGWTDAYEQYF.

There are a few counts of this clone. J is TRBJ2-3 and V is TRBV24-1; 7 bases are a match to TRBD1. The CDR3 covers 16 residues. Germline V gene lookup returns CDR1 KGHDR and CDR2 SFDVKD. V lost 1 base and J lost 2; bases outside the gene matches: 5. The CDR3 spells CATSDLGDSLTDTQYF. In DNA form, the CDR3 reads TGTGCCACCAGTGATTTAGGGGACAGCCTCACAGATACGCAGTATTTT.

This clone is a singleton in its sample. The rearrangement joins TRBV10-1 to TRBJ1-5; no reliable D call. Per the germline V gene, CDR1 is WNHNN and CDR2 is SYGVQD (reference sequence). V lost 2 bases and J lost 5, with 7 bases in between. This CDR3 comprises 13 residues. For the CDR3, the DNA is TGCGCCAGCAGTGAGGGACTGGATCAGCCCCAGCATTTT. It yields the protein CASSEGLDQPQHF.

The sample holds one count of this clone. The chain is built from TRBV29-1 and TRBJ1-2; 7 bases are a match to TRBD1. Losses at the gene ends were 4 bases for V and 6 bases for J; bases not matched to a gene: 8. The CDR3 sequence is 13 residues long. The V gene's germline CDR1 is SQVTM and CDR2 ANQGSEA. The CDR3, as DNA: TGCAGCGTTGGGACAGGAGCCAACGATGGCTACACCTTC. Residues: CSVGTGANDGYTF.

The V call is TRBV14, the J call TRBJ2-1; TRBD1 aligns across 10 bases. The trim removed 5 bases at V and 4 bases at J, leaving 11 bases unmatched. CDR1 SGHDN and CDR2 FVKESK come from the germline V gene. The CDR3 runs 17 residues. The CDR3 sequence is CASSTRVPGQGYNEQFF. DNA of the CDR3: TGTGCCAGCAGCACTAGAGTCCCGGGACAGGGGTACAATGAGCAGTTCTTC. The full variable domain, in which reference TRBV14 and TRBJ2-1 provide the parts outside the CDR3, is EAGVTQFPSHSVIEKGQTVTLRCDPISGHDNLYWYRRVMGKEIKFLLHFVKESKQDESGMPNNRFLAERTGGTYSTLKVQPAELEDSGVYFCASSTRVPGQGYNEQFFGPGTRLTVL.

The CDR3: CAWSRGALTEAFF. CDR3 in DNA: TGTGCCTGGAGTAGGGGGGCGCTGACTGAAGCTTTCTTT. V and J are TRBV30 and TRBJ1-1; maybe TRBD1 (6 bases). V was shortened by 2 bases and J by 5 bases, with 12 bases between the two germline ends. Germline CDR1 and CDR2: GTSNPN and SVGIG (reference sequence). The CDR3 sequence is 13 residues long. Looking up the rest from reference TRBV30 and TRBJ1-1 gives the full variable domain: SQTIHQWPATLVQPVGSPLSLECTVEGTSNPNLYWYRQAAGRGLQLLFYSVGIGQISSEVPQNLSASRPQDRQFILSSKKLLLSDSGFYLCAWSRGALTEAFFGQGTRLTVV.

This chain connects TRBV24-1 to TRBJ1-6; D is perhaps TRBD1 (6 bases). The V and J ends lost 9 bases and 5 bases respectively, with 16 bases between them. CDR3 length: 15 residues. Germline values: CDR1 KGHDR, CDR2 SFDVKD. This CDR3 is CATVGGPLDNSPLHF. CDR3 DNA sequence: TGTGCCACCGTAGGGGGACCTTTGGATAATTCACCCCTCCACTTT.

The CDR3: CASSIQGYQPQHF. The DNA of the CDR3 is TGTGCCAGTAGTATCCAGGGTTATCAGCCCCAGCATTTT. This chain uses TRBV19 with TRBJ1-5; the D gene is possibly TRBD1 (5 bases). V was clipped by 3 bases and J by 5 bases, with 8 bases between them. Germline V gene lookup returns CDR1 LNHDA and CDR2 SQIVND (reference sequence). The length of the CDR3 is 13 residues.